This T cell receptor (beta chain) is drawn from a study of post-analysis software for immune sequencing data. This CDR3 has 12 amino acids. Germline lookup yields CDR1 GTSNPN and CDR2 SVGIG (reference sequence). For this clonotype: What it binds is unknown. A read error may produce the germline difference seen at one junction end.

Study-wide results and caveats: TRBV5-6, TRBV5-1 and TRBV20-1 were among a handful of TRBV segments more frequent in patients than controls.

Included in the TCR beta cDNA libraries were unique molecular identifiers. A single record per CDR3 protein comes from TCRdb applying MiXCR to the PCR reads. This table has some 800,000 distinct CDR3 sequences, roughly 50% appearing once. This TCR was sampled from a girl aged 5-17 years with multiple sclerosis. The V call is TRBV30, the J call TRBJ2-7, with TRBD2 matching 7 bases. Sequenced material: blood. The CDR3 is CAGRAGTYEQYF. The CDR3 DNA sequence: TGTGCCGGGAGGGCAGGAACCTACGAGCAGTACTTC.